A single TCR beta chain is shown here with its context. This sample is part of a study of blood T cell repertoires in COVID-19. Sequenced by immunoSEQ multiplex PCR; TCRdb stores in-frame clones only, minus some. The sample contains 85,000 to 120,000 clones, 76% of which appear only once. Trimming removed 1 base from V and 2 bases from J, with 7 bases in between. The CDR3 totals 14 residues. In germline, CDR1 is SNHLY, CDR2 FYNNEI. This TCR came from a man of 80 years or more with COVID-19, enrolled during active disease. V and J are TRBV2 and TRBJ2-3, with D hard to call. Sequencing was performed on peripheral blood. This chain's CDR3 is CASSEGGYTDTQYF. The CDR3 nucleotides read TGTGCCAGCAGTGAAGGAGGCTACACAGATACGCAGTATTTT.